The T cell receptor beta chain described here comes from a study of immune characterization of retroperitoneal liposarcoma. V shed 7 bases, J shed 11 bases, and the junction held 15 bases outside the gene matches. There are 14 residues in the CDR3. Germline V CDR1 and CDR2: SGHVS, FQNEAQ. MiXCR, run by TCRdb on the PCR reads, gives a single entry per CDR3 protein. The sample includes some 2,900 distinct CDR3 sequences, 40% to 50% seen only once; the top ten take 40% to 65%. This clonotype was seen a handful of times. The sequencing sample was made of tumor tissue. The sequence came from a male donor with retroperitoneal liposarcoma. This sequence joins TRBV7-8 and TRBJ2-5, with TRBD2 matching 8 bases. The CDR3 here is CASNQAGAPGEQYF. The CDR3 DNA is TGTGCCAGCAACCAAGCGGGAGCTCCTGGGGAGCAGTACTTC.